This T cell receptor beta chain appears in the sequencing data of a study of T cells in Graves' hyperthyroidism and ophthalmopathy. Study as a whole: Peripheral blood collection took place at initial diagnosis, before any treatment.

Stable Graves' hyperthyroidism denoted no ophthalmopathy progression over 18 months. Patients aged 18 to 65 with hyperthyroidism were newly diagnosed, with duration under 2 months. V lost 7 bases and J 0 bases, leaving 10 bases between the germline ends. This CDR3 spans 14 amino acids. The germline V gene encodes CDR1 MNHNS and CDR2 SASEGT. Amplified regions were TCR beta CDR3 sequences from RNA transcripts. HTBI primers drove first-round RT-PCR of the TCR CDR3. TCRdb fed the multiplex PCR reads into MiXCR, producing one record per CDR3 protein. The sample includes about 420,000 distinct CDR3 sequences, about a sixth of them seen just once.

The chain couples TRBV6-1 to TRBJ2-1; tentatively, D is TRBD2 (5 bases). The sequenced sample consisted of blood. This TCR came from a young woman with Graves' hyperthyroidism. CDR3 sequence (DNA): TGTGCCAGCAATGGAGGAAGCTCCTACAATGAGCAGTTCTTC. Its protein product is CASNGGSSYNEQFF.